This T cell receptor beta chain was identified in a study of blood T cells in healthy people across ages. Study-level findings and limits: Significant beta diversity loss was already apparent by age around 36, declining roughly linearly.

Of note for this clonotype: What it binds is not known.

The CDR3 loop spans 15 amino acids. Germline V gene lookup returns CDR1 MDHEN and CDR2 SYDVKM. V was clipped by 6 bases and J by 0 bases, with 12 bases between them. A second about 7 to 11 cycle PCR used barcoded and J-beta primers. Each cDNA molecule was tagged by a template-switch adaptor that had 12 random nucleotides. Each CDR3 protein is one row after TCRdb ran MiXCR on the 5' RACE reads. This table holds about 680,000 distinct CDR3 sequences, about half found once. Ranging in age from roughly 6 to 90, the donors were healthy Caucasian individuals from Russia. The amount of total RNA extracted per sample was at least 5.5 micrograms.

The rearrangement uses TRBV28 and TRBJ2-1; no definite D call. This sequence originates from a woman between 55 and 75 years old in good health. The sequenced sample consisted of blood. The CDR3 nucleotides read TGTGCCAGCAGAGCAGACTTGAGCTCCTACAATGAGCAGTTCTTC. Translating gives CASRADLSSYNEQFF.